This entry is about one T cell receptor beta chain. Antigen specificity is unknown. The source of the sample is a study of T cell responses to AZD1222 COVID-19 vaccine. Study information: Doses given second, at about 4 or about 12 weeks, were pooled. General study results and limits: Regions 160-218 and 743-854 dominated among vaccine-associated CD4 TCRs spanning spike. Among the donors, most were white British and more were female, and clonal diversity was possibly underestimated.

Clones were read by immunoSEQ multiplex PCR, and TCRdb kept only the in-frame ones, dropping some. This sample has approximately 20,000 clones, with roughly 80% found just once. CDR3 size: 15 residues. V lost 3 bases and J 4 bases, leaving 10 bases between the germline ends. Germline V lookup: CDR1 MDHEN, CDR2 SYDVKM. The rearrangement links TRBV28 to TRBJ2-6, with D possibly called TRBD1 or TRBD2 (6 bases each). This specimen was peripheral blood, taken on day 0 of AZD1222 vaccination. The origin of this receptor is an adult in good health. CDR3 coding DNA: TGTGCCAGCAGTTTGGGGGGCGCGGGGGCCAACGTCCTGACTTTC. Translated: CASSLGGAGANVLTF.